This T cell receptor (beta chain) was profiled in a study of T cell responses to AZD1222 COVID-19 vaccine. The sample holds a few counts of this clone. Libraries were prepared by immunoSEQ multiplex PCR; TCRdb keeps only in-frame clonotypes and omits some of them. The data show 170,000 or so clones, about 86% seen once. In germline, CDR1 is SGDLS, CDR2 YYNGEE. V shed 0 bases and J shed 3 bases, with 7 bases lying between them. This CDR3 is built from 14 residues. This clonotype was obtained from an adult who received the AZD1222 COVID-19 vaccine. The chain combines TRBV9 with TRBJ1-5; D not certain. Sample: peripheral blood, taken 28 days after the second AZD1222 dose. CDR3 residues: CASSVGQINQPQHF. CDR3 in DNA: TGTGCCAGCAGCGTAGGCCAGATCAATCAGCCCCAGCATTTT. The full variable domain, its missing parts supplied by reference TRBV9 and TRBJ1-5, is DSGVTQTPKHLITATGQRVTLRCSPRSGDLSVYWYQQSLDQGLQFLIQYYNGEERAKGNILERFSAQQFPDLHSELNLSSLELGDSALYFCASSVGQINQPQHFGDGTRLSIL.